This is a list of T cell receptor beta chains from one sample in a study of cytomegalovirus exposure and HLA in healthy donors. TCRdb's table, derived via immunoSEQ multiplex PCR, lists solely in-frame clones and lacks some. Of about 82,000 clones listed, less than 80% are singletons. The source material was PBMCs. The receptors originated from a human donor in good health. Each CDR3 is given with its conserved first and last residue. The D gene is left open where the match is weak. Size tells how often a clone was seen (once, few, many) or the class of an expanded clone, and some rows leave it out.

v_gene	abundance	j_gene	d_gene	CDR3nt	CDR3aa
TRBV15	NA	TRBJ1-6	NA	TGTGCCACCACGCCCCGTCCGGGGAATTCACCCCTCCACTTT	CATTPRPGNSPLHF
TRBV7-2	NA	TRBJ1-1	NA	TGTGCCAGCAGCTTAGCGCGGGAGCGTGAAGCTTTCTTT	CASSLAREREAFF
TRBV27	NA	TRBJ1-5	NA	TGTGCCAGCAGTTCGGGACTCGGCGATCAGCCCCAGCATTTT	CASSSGLGDQPQHF
TRBV18	NA	TRBJ1-5	TRBD1	TGTGCCAGCTCACCAAGGGACAGGGGCGCCAATCAGCCCCAGCATTTT	CASSPRDRGANQPQHF
TRBV6-5	NA	TRBJ2-7	NA	TGTGCCAGCAGCCTCGGGGGGCGCGGAGCCTACGAGCAGTACTTC	CASSLGGRGAYEQYF
TRBV2	NA	TRBJ1-2	TRBD1	TGTGCCAGCGGGGAGACAGGGGGCAACTATGGCTACACCTTC	CASGETGGNYGYTF
TRBV19	NA	TRBJ2-5	NA	TGTGCCAGTAGTTTATGGGGCCTAGGGGAGACCCAGTACTTC	CASSLWGLGETQYF
TRBV9	NA	TRBJ2-7	NA	TGTGCCAGCAGCGTAGCGACCGACCCCGGGGAGCAGTACTTC	CASSVATDPGEQYF
TRBV7-7	NA	TRBJ2-1	NA	TGTGCCAGCAGCTTGGGGGACACGCCGAATGAGCAGTTCTTC	CASSLGDTPNEQFF
TRBV6-5	NA	TRBJ2-5	TRBD2	TGTGCCAGCAGTTTCCTAAGCGGGGGGGTTCAAGAGACCCAGTACTTC	CASSFLSGGVQETQYF
TRBV4-3	once	TRBJ1-4	TRBD1	TGCGCCAGCAGCTCGACAGGGCTCAATGAAAAACTGTTTTTT	CASSSTGLNEKLFF
TRBV15	NA	TRBJ2-4	TRBD2	TGTGCCACCAGTCTCTGGGATCTCTCGGGAGCGGGGGGTTTTGACATTCAGTACTTC	CATSLWDLSGAGGFDIQYF
TRBV1	NA	TRBJ2-2	NA	TGCACCAGCAGCCAAGGAGCCCAATCCGGGACTAGCGGGGGGGCTGAGAACCGGGGAGCTGTTTTT	CTSSQGAQSGTSGGAENRGAVF
TRBV6-5	medium-sized	TRBJ2-7	TRBD1	TGTGCCAGCAGCCGGGGACAGGACACCTACGAGCAGTACTTC	CASSRGQDTYEQYF
TRBV5-1	once	TRBJ2-5	TRBD2	TGCGCCAGCAGCAGACTAGCGGGGGGCTCGGGGGAGACCCAGTACTTC	CASSRLAGGSGETQYF
TRBV7-6	NA	TRBJ2-1	TRBD1	TGTGCCAGCAGCCGTCCTTCCGGGACAGTATACAATGAGCAGTTCTTC	CASSRPSGTVYNEQFF
TRBV18	NA	TRBJ1-4	TRBD1	TGTGCCAGCTCACCACCGAAGGACAGGGCAGGTGAAAAACTGTTTTTT	CASSPPKDRAGEKLFF
TRBV5-4	NA	TRBJ2-3	TRBD2	TGTGCCAGCAGCTTGGAGGGACTAGGGGGAGATACGCAGTATTTT	CASSLEGLGGDTQYF
TRBV5-4	NA	TRBJ2-3	NA	TGTGCCAGCAGCCTGGAGAGGGGGGGCTCGTCCACAGATACGCAGTATTTT	CASSLERGGSSTDTQYF
TRBV7-7	NA	TRBJ1-1	TRBD1	TGTGCCAGCAGCCCGCTGGGACAGGGGGTCACTGAAGCTTTCTTT	CASSPLGQGVTEAFF
TRBV7-9	once	TRBJ2-3	NA	TGTGCCAGCAGCCCCGAGGATAGCACAGATACGCAGTATTTT	CASSPEDSTDTQYF
TRBV9	NA	TRBJ2-1	TRBD1	TGTGCCAGTCGACAGGGGGCGTTTCCCAATGAGCAGTTCTTC	CASRQGAFPNEQFF
TRBV29-1	NA	TRBJ2-5	NA	TGCAGCGTTGATGTACTAGAGGTTCTCGCGTCCCAGTACTTC	CSVDVLEVLASQYF
TRBV9	NA	TRBJ1-1	TRBD1	TGTGCCAGCAGCGTTCAGGGGGCGCCGAACACTGAAGCTTTCTTT	CASSVQGAPNTEAFF
TRBV19	NA	TRBJ1-4	NA	TGTGCCAGTAGCGGGGCCGACAGGCCTAATGAAAAACTGTTTTTT	CASSGADRPNEKLFF